Reported below is one T cell receptor beta chain. No antigen is known for it. The treatment is: about 20 received Ad26.COV2.S at low or high dose, single or two shots; several received placebo; per-sample allocation not given. Specimens were obtained on day 63 following the first vaccine or placebo injection. This record comes from a study of Ad26.COV2.S vaccination and SARS-CoV-2 variants. Study information: This donor came from the COV1001 trial of Ad26.COV2.S. Ad26.COV2.S shots went into the muscle once or twice, 56 days apart. Overall study findings and caveats: Substantial breadth in spike-specific CD8+ and CD4+ T cell responses was reportedly seen after vaccination. Analyses that measured TCR breadth and depth may have underestimated total T cell responses.

The length of the CDR3 is 14 residues. Trimming took off 4 bases at V and 5 bases at J, with 12 bases between the two ends. Germline V gene lookup returns CDR1 SGDLS and CDR2 YYNGEE. Profiling relied on immunoSEQ multiplex PCR, and the TCRdb table lists in-frame clones only, not all of them. Of 510,000 or so clones listed, around 88% were seen once; the top ten hold over 10%. V gene TRBV9 combines with J gene TRBJ2-2; D remains ambiguous. The source of this sequence is a person aged 18-65 years who received the Ad26.COV2.S COVID-19 vaccine or a placebo. This specimen consisted of peripheral blood, obtained in a trial of Ad26.COV2.S vaccine versus placebo. CDR3 sequence (DNA): TGTGCCAGCAGCTCAAGGACGAGAACCGGGGAGCTGTTTTTT. As protein: CASSSRTRTGELFF.